Included here is one T cell receptor (beta chain) sequence, with context. The same CDR3 is also encoded by other DNA sequences in this sample. The CDR3 runs 14 residues. Germline CDR1 and CDR2: SGHRS and YFSETQ. Trimming took off 0 bases at V and 2 bases at J, with 5 bases between the two ends. The data were taken from a study of shared clonotypes between healthy human individuals. Clones were read by immunoSEQ multiplex PCR, and TCRdb kept only the in-frame ones, dropping some. Here the sample spans about 2 million clones, 85% to 95% being singletons. The V and J genes are TRBV5-1 and TRBJ2-2; no definite D call. This TCR was recovered from a man between 18 and 29 years old in good health. Sequencing used naive CD4+ T cells sorted from blood. Subset defined: CD45RA+ positively selected. The CDR3 DNA sequence: TGCGCCAGCAGCTTGGAAGTAAACACCGGGGAGCTGTTTTTT. It is translated as CASSLEVNTGELFF.